The rows below give T cell receptor beta chains drawn from one sample of a study of CD8 T cells in ankylosing spondylitis. Using its own MiXCR run on the 5' RACE reads, TCRdb lists one record per CDR3 protein. There are 10,000 or so distinct CDR3 sequences in the sample; 6% occur only once, and about 42% lies in the top ten. Sequenced input: blood, either unsorted or a sorted T cell fraction (not recorded which). The receptors come from a female donor with ankylosing spondylitis or in good health (not recorded which). Each CDR3 is given with its conserved first and last residue. Each record gives: D gene, J gene, clone size, V gene, CDR3 protein, CDR3 DNA. A D gene is named only where the DNA matches it firmly. Size tells how often a clone was seen, or its class if it is expanded.

>TRBD2|TRBJ2-3|medium-sized|TRBV9
CASSVSNSGGTDTQYF
TGTGCCAGCAGCGTAAGCAATAGCGGGGGCACAGATACGCAGTATTTT
>NA|TRBJ2-1|many|TRBV9
CASSVAGEQFF
TGTGCCAGCAGCGTAGCTGGTGAGCAGTTCTTC
>NA|TRBJ1-2|many|TRBV9
CASSVVGGADGYTF
TGTGCCAGCAGCGTGGTCGGGGGGGCGGATGGCTACACCTTC
>TRBD1|TRBJ1-5|many|TRBV9
CASSLQGAGQPQHF
TGTGCCAGCAGCCTACAGGGGGCTGGTCAGCCCCAGCATTTT
>TRBD1|TRBJ2-1|many|TRBV9
CASSGAGTGIADEQFF
TGTGCCAGCAGCGGAGCCGGGACAGGGATAGCTGATGAGCAGTTCTTC
>NA|TRBJ1-5|many|TRBV9
CASSIGDSNQPQHF
TGTGCCAGCAGCATAGGGGATAGCAATCAGCCCCAGCATTTT
>TRBD2|TRBJ2-5|many|TRBV9
CASNKGTSGGQETQYF
TGTGCCAGCAACAAAGGGACTAGCGGGGGGCAAGAGACCCAGTACTTC
>TRBD1|TRBJ2-7|many|TRBV9
CASSAGRDRSYEQYF
TGTGCCAGCAGCGCGGGGCGGGACAGGTCCTACGAGCAGTACTTC
>TRBD2|TRBJ2-1|few|TRBV9
CASSVASEGLAGGNEQFF
TGTGCCAGCAGCGTAGCATCTGAGGGACTAGCGGGAGGTAATGAGCAGTTCTTC
>NA|TRBJ2-7|medium-sized|TRBV9
CASSVEPDPRKYF
TGTGCCAGCAGCGTGGAGCCGGACCCTAGAAAGTACTTC